The source of this T cell receptor (beta chain) is a study of blood T cell repertoires in COVID-19. For the study at large: The samples span acute and convalescent COVID-19 from the United States, Italy and Spain. Sources were T cells, B-cell-depleted T cells, or PBMCs; the material itself was cDNA or gDNA.

In the original analysis: Amplifying reference gene primers gave estimates of nucleated cell counts. The table came from immunoSEQ multiplex PCR; TCRdb's copy has only in-frame clones and leaves some out. The DNA was the basis for D and trimming; V, J and clone size are from that table. Of some 320,000 clones listed, 70% to 90% were seen once; the top ten hold around 7.8%. Trimming removed 6 bases at V and 1 base at J, with 11 bases between. This CDR3 is built from 14 residues. Germline V gene sequence: CDR1 SEHNR, CDR2 FQNEAQ (reference sequence). V usage is TRBV7-9 and J usage is TRBJ2-3; TRBD1 is a possible D gene (7 bases). This sequence was found in a human donor in a cohort sampled during active COVID-19. The sequencing sample was made of peripheral blood. CDR3 in DNA: TGTGCCAGCAGTTTCAGGGGGGGCACAGATACGCAGTATTTT. It encodes CASSFRGGTDTQYF.